This T cell receptor beta chain was profiled in a study of identical twins (dated by TCRdb to 2016 to 2017). About the investigation overall: To test whether fetal clonotypes persist, the study used deep sequencing on TCR alpha and beta repertoires from monozygotic twins, unrelated adults of various ages, and cord blood. Replicate twin experiments were performed at different times using different library preparation protocols to rule out contamination. General findings and caveats noted by the study authors: Excess twin sharing in beta out-of-frame sequences was weaker because fewer shared sequences lowered the signal-to-noise ratio. Recombination models systematically underestimated out-of-frame TCR alpha sharing in monozygotic twins but agreed with sharing between unrelated individuals. Conclusions relied on cross-sectional statistical analysis, since the same donors could not be followed over many years. Zero-insertion analyses could be partly confounded by invariant T cells such as MAIT and iNKT, although diverse VJ usage argued against such confounding for most clonotypes. Out-of-frame TCR alpha sequences shared between twins showed an excess of low generation-probability sequences compared with coincidental sharing between unrelated individuals. Abundant cord blood beta clonotypes had fewer insertions, young adult naive repertoires showed a similar but weaker trend, and memory repertoires showed no such trend.

The library was generated by 5' RACE. Sequencing was carried out with an Illumina HiSeq 2000. Template switching added a universal primer binding site, and the final cDNA carried a unique molecular identifier that allowed TCR cDNA molecules to be counted accurately. Specific primers in the conserved constant-segment region were used to synthesize first-strand cDNA for the TCR alpha and beta chains. To control for contamination, each cDNA library was double barcoded with a SMART-Mk sample barcode plus Illumina barcodes. TruSeq adapter sequences, together with Illumina sample barcodes, were added in two successive PCR steps. The TCR alpha and beta cDNA libraries were sequenced on the Illumina HiSeq platform using custom primers. The source study handled its data this way. MiGEC processed the raw reads to extract unique molecular identifiers, while MiXCR was used to determine the CDR3 positions. For each individual, recombination models were inferred using an EM algorithm with the repgenHMM and IGoR tools. The analysis of shared clonotypes was done with the tcR package in R, with sharing normalized by the product of cloneset sizes. Out-of-frame nonproductive sequences were analyzed to study raw recombination free of thymic and clonal selection effects. In TCRdb, the public reads were trimmed at Q25 with fastp and aligned with MiXCR, with productive beta chains retained. Each entry merges the rows of one CDR3 protein and shows their most common DNA and genes. The V and J calls and clone size are TCRdb's, not the authors'. Present in this sample are 420,000 or so distinct CDR3 sequences, about 18% of which were seen just once. The ten largest clones capture more than 10% of the sample.

This clonotype has at least ten counts. The antigen this receptor binds is unknown. No quality values exist for individual bases; no much larger clone is one base distant. Including cysteine and phenylalanine, the CDR3 has 14 amino acids. The kept DNA is CDR3 alone, 42 bases in frame from the first base. Trimming removed 5 bases from V and 7 bases from J; the gene matches leave 0 bases unexplained. Reading the germline V gene gives CDR1 SGHTA and CDR2 FQGNSA. Every donor in the study was a healthy Caucasian. The researchers also sequenced three unrelated adults who were not twins: a male aged 18 to 29, a male aged 50 to 59, and a female aged 50 to 59. Miltenyi CD45RO+ enrichment and human naive T-cell isolation kits were used to isolate memory (CD45RO+) and naive T cells from PBMC.

This clonotype was obtained from a man aged 50-60 years in good health. The sequenced material came from naive T cells sorted from blood. Explained via the paper, the cell subset or site label denotes: cells isolated with a human naive T-cell isolation kit. This sequence uses TRBV7-2 and TRBJ2-1; 15 central nucleotides agree with TRBD2. The nucleotide sequence reads as follows: TGTGCCAGCAGCGGGACTAGCGGGAGGAATGAGCAGTTCTTC. It specifies CASSGTSGRNEQFF.